The 11 T cell receptor beta chains below all came from one sample that was sequenced in a study of blood T cell repertoires in COVID-19. The repertoire was sequenced with immunoSEQ multiplex PCR; TCRdb's copy has only in-frame clones and lacks some. The sample contains fewer than 40,000 clones, over 60% of which appear only once. Sequencing used peripheral blood. These receptors were obtained from a man aged 55 to 69 with active COVID-19.

V gene TRBV18 combines with J gene TRBJ1-2, with 12 positions matching TRBD1. The ends lost 2 bases at V and 8 bases at J; junction bases unmatched: 0. The germline CDR1 and CDR2 sequences are KGHSH and LQKENI. This CDR3 contains 13 residues. The CDR3 spells CASSPGTGGGYTF. As DNA, the CDR3 is TGTGCCAGCTCACCAGGGACAGGGGGCGGCTACACCTTC.

V gene TRBV4-3 combines with J gene TRBJ1-2, with 10 bases that match TRBD1. CDR1 is LGHNA, CDR2 YSLEER, per germline. The V segment lost 1 base and the J segment 6 bases; nucleotides outside the gene matches: 8. The CDR3 covers 16 residues. Here the CDR3 reads CASSQGFLGTGDGYTF. The CDR3 bases are TGCGCCAGCAGCCAAGGATTTTTGGGGACAGGGGATGGCTACACCTTC.

The genes are TRBV18 and TRBJ2-5, with 7 bases fitting TRBD1. The CDR3 extends over 15 amino acids. Germline assignment: CDR1 KGHSH and CDR2 LQKENI. J was trimmed by 1 base and V by 3 bases; bases with no gene match: 5. The chain's CDR3 is CASSPTQGTQETQYF. The CDR3 DNA reads TGTGCCAGCTCACCGACACAGGGGACCCAAGAGACCCAGTACTTC.

The genes are TRBV20-1 and TRBJ2-1; maybe TRBD1 (6 bases). With 3 bases removed from V and 8 bases from J, the gap between germline ends came to 14 bases. Germline CDR1 DFQATT, CDR2 SNEGSKA (reference sequence). The CDR3 has 13 amino acids. The DNA for the CDR3 is TGCAGTGCTAGTTGGCAGGGGTGGGATGAGCAGTTCTTC. Translation: CSASWQGWDEQFF.

V usage is TRBV11-2 and J usage is TRBJ2-5, with TRBD2 matching 9 bases. Germline trimming cut 5 bases from V and 2 bases from J; bases unmatched to any gene: 6. CDR1 SGHAT and CDR2 FQNNGV come from the germline V gene. There are 15 residues in the CDR3. CDR3 residues: CASSKGAGGQETQYF. CDR3 sequence (DNA): TGTGCCAGCAGCAAGGGCGCGGGGGGGCAAGAGACCCAGTACTTC.

The chain has TRBV7-3 and TRBJ2-1, with 11 bases lining up with TRBD1. CDR3 length equals 15 residues. From germline, CDR1 is SGHTA and CDR2 FQGTGA. J gave up 7 bases and V 4 bases, and 6 bases lay outside the gene matches. The CDR3 DNA reads TGTGCCAGCAGCTCCGGACAGGGGGCCGCGAATGAGCAGTTCTTC. Translation gives CASSSGQGAANEQFF.

This chain connects TRBV7-2 to TRBJ2-7; no clear D gene. Germline V gene sequence: CDR1 SGHTA, CDR2 FQGNSA. The CDR3 is 14 residues long. Trimming stripped 5 bases from V and 3 bases from J, with 14 bases between. The CDR3 DNA follows: TGTGCCAGCAGCCCAAATGGGCAAAACTACGAGCAGTACTTC. This translates into CASSPNGQNYEQYF.

The V gene is TRBV5-1, the J gene TRBJ1-2; 8 bases are shared with TRBD1. Germline assignment: CDR1 SGHRS and CDR2 YFSETQ. This CDR3 contains 15 residues. V trimming: 2 bases; J trimming: 4 bases; junction bases outside the gene matches: 7. CDR3 DNA: TGCGCCAGCAGCTTATCGACAGGGGATAGCTATGGCTACACCTTC. This sequence encodes CASSLSTGDSYGYTF.

The chain is built from TRBV9 and TRBJ1-2; 12 bases match TRBD1. J was trimmed by 8 bases and V by 2 bases; bases with no gene match: 7. CDR3 length equals 15 residues. Germline CDR1 SGDLS, CDR2 YYNGEE. The DNA for the CDR3 is TGTGCCAGCAGCGTTACTTCCGGGACAGGGGGCGGCTACACCTTC. Its translation: CASSVTSGTGGGYTF. The entire variable domain, with the rest obtained from reference TRBV9 and TRBJ1-2, is as follows: DSGVTQTPKHLITATGQRVTLRCSPRSGDLSVYWYQQSLDQGLQFLIQYYNGEERAKGNILERFSAQQFPDLHSELNLSSLELGDSALYFCASSVTSGTGGGYTFGSGTRLTVV.

This clone has a single count. The junction shows a germline mismatch at one end, possibly a read error. The genes are TRBV9 and TRBJ2-1, with D perhaps matching TRBD2 (6 bases). CDR3 size: 16 residues. Germline loops: CDR1 SGDLS, CDR2 YYNGEE. The CDR3 reads CASSVELALRYNEQFF. In DNA form, the CDR3 reads TGCGCCAGCAGCGTAGAGCTAGCGCTAAGGTACAATGAGCAGTTCTTC.

This chain uses TRBV7-2 with TRBJ1-2, with TRBD1 matching 8 bases. Germline loops: CDR1 SGHTA, CDR2 FQGNSA. Unmatched junction bases numbered 8, after V lost 0 bases and J lost 8 bases. The CDR3 extends over 15 amino acids. The CDR3: CASSLASRTGRGYTF. The DNA of the CDR3 is TGTGCCAGCAGCTTAGCGTCCAGGACAGGGAGGGGCTACACCTTC.